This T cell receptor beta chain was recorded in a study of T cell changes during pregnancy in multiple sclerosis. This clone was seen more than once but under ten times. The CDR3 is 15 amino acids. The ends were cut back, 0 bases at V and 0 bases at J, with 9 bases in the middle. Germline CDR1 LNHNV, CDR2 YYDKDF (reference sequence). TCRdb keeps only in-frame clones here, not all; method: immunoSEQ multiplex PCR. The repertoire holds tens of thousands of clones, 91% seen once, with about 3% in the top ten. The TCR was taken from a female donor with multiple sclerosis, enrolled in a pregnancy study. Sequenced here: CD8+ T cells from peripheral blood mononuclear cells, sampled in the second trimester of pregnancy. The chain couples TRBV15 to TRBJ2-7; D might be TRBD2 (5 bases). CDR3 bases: TGTGCCACCAGCAGAGATCGGGATACCTCCTACGAGCAGTACTTC. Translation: CATSRDRDTSYEQYF.